This record concerns one TCR beta chain sequence. The antigen remains unidentified. After extraction with the RNeasy kit, about 0.5 to 1 ug of the RNA was reverse transcribed using random hexamers. Amplification of the TCR beta CDR3 was carried out by immunoSEQ multiplex PCR, which spanned a total of 54 Vbeta and 13 Jbeta segments. One entry per CDR3 protein, called by TCRdb with MiXCR from the immunoSEQ multiplex PCR reads. This sample has roughly 110,000 distinct CDR3 sequences, with 94% found just once. This entry comes from a study of CD8 T cells in Susac syndrome. Overall study findings and caveats: Clonal expansion of CD8+ cells in Susac peaked in TEMRA cells (and in active patients).

CD8+ and CD4+ blood T cells underwent TCR beta sequencing. The sequencing input was CD8+ T cells from PBMCs. This TCR was recovered from a human donor with Susac syndrome.

In DNA, the CDR3 is TGTGCCAGCACCAACAGGGTATGGGGAGAGACCCAGTACTTC. It codes for CASTNRVWGETQYF. This rearrangement joins TRBV28 to TRBJ2-5, with D perhaps matching TRBD1 (6 bases). Trimming stripped 7 bases from V and 4 bases from J, with 16 bases between. Germline CDR1 and CDR2: MDHEN and SYDVKM. The CDR3 totals 14 residues.